This T cell receptor (beta chain) was identified during a study of cytomegalovirus exposure and HLA in healthy donors. Regarding the study as a whole: CMV serostatus was the sole immune exposure data available.

CDR3 length: 15 residues. V dropped 5 bases and J dropped 7 bases, with 17 bases sitting between them. CDR1 is SGHTA, CDR2 FQGNSA, per germline. As concerns this clone: The target antigen is unknown.

The PCR employed 60 Vbeta primers together with 13 Jbeta primers. Produced via immunoSEQ multiplex PCR; TCRdb's table is partial and in-frame only. The table records about 100,000 clones, about 74% of them present only once. The source material was PBMCs. The source is a female donor in good health and CMV-seropositive. The chain carries TRBV7-2 and TRBJ1-4; weak D call: TRBD1 (6 bases). The CDR3 spells CASSPQGGASEKLFF. The CDR3 nucleotides are TGTGCCAGCAGCCCACAGGGTGGGGCGAGTGAAAAACTGTTTTTT.